This passage covers 9 T cell receptor beta chains from one sample sequenced in a study of blood T cell repertoires in COVID-19. Sequencing was performed with immunoSEQ multiplex PCR; in TCRdb, only in-frame clones are kept and a portion is missing. The sample shows about 70,000 clones, about four fifths of them seen only once. The sequenced material came from peripheral blood. The receptor source for this set is an older man who had recovered from COVID-19.

The chain couples TRBV6-2 or TRBV6-3 to TRBJ1-2; TRBD1 agrees at 7 bases. The CDR3 consists of 15 residues. J gave up 0 bases and V 6 bases, and 7 bases lay outside the gene matches. Germline CDR1 reads MNHEY; CDR2 reads SVGEGT. This CDR3 reads CASSLPGQPNYGYTF. The CDR3 DNA is TGTGCCAGCAGCTTACCGGGACAGCCTAACTATGGCTACACCTTC.

V gene TRBV5-1 combines with J gene TRBJ1-1; D uncertain. The CDR3 totals 15 residues. CDR1 and CDR2 from the germline V gene are SGHRS and YFSETQ. The V end lost 1 base, the J end lost 6 bases, and 16 bases lay between the germline ends. CDR3 nucleotides: TGCGCCAGCAGCTTGAGGTTGGAGAGAAAGGCTGAAGCTTTCTTT. This gives the protein CASSLRLERKAEAFF.

This clone was seen a handful of times. The chain is built from TRBV4-2 and TRBJ1-3; a weak D match, TRBD1 (6 bases). Germline V gene sequence: CDR1 LGHNA, CDR2 YNFKEQ. Trimming pared 1 base from V and 4 bases from J, leaving 20 bases between. The CDR3 is made up of 18 amino acids. CDR3 in amino acids: CASSQVIQLGAQGNTIYF. CDR3 coding DNA: TGTGCCAGCAGCCAAGTAATTCAGTTGGGGGCGCAGGGAAACACCATATATTTT.

The V call is TRBV7-3, the J call TRBJ2-3; D is unresolved. The V gene's germline CDR1 is SGHTA and CDR2 FQGTGA. The CDR3 extends over 13 amino acids. Deletions cut 0 bases from V and 3 bases from J, with 4 bases between. The CDR3 sequence is CASSLTQTDTQYF. The CDR3 DNA is TGTGCCAGCAGCTTAACTCAAACAGATACGCAGTATTTT.

V is TRBV7-2 and J is TRBJ2-1; 10 positions agree with TRBD2. Germline CDR1 is SGHTA and CDR2 is FQGNSA. This CDR3 has 15 amino acids. J was trimmed by 4 bases and V by 3 bases; bases with no gene match: 3. Here the CDR3 DNA reads TGTGCCAGCAGCTTCATGACTAGCGGGTACAATGAGCAGTTCTTC. Its protein product is CASSFMTSGYNEQFF.

The chain has TRBV30 and TRBJ2-2; 9 bases line up with TRBD1. The CDR3 runs 14 residues. The ends lost 4 bases at V and 6 bases at J; junction bases unmatched: 6. CDR1 and CDR2 (germline): GTSNPN, SVGIG (reference sequence). The CDR3 nucleotides are TGTGCCTGGACCCGGACAGGGGTACCCGGGGAGCTGTTTTTT. Translated, it gives CAWTRTGVPGELFF. Combining the CDR3 with reference TRBV30 and TRBJ2-2 gives the whole variable domain SQTIHQWPATLVQPVGSPLSLECTVEGTSNPNLYWYRQAAGRGLQLLFYSVGIGQISSEVPQNLSASRPQDRQFILSSKKLLLSDSGFYLCAWTRTGVPGELFFGEGSRLTVL.

The chain has TRBV5-1 and TRBJ2-1; 8 bases map to TRBD1. The CDR3 sequence is 15 residues long. The germline gives CDR1 SGHRS, CDR2 YFSETQ. J was trimmed by 7 bases and V by 0 bases; bases with no gene match: 6. CDR3 loop: CASSLAPDRENEQFF. The CDR3 DNA reads as TGCGCCAGCAGCTTGGCTCCGGACAGGGAAAATGAGCAGTTCTTC.

The CDR3 sequence: CASVSGQGHNEQFF. CDR3 nucleotide sequence: TGTGCCAGCGTCTCGGGACAGGGGCACAATGAGCAGTTCTTC. The rearrangement joins TRBV28 to TRBJ2-1; the match to TRBD1 covers 10 bases. Germline lookup yields CDR1 MDHEN and CDR2 SYDVKM. V lost 8 bases and J lost 5; bases outside the gene matches: 6. The CDR3 is made up of 14 amino acids.

The V call is TRBV7-8, the J call TRBJ1-5, with TRBD1 matching 9 bases. The germline CDR1 and CDR2 sequences are SGHVS and FQNEAQ. This CDR3 spans 14 amino acids. Trimming took 1 base from V and 6 from J; bases not matched to a gene: 1. The CDR3 here is CASSLDRGRQPQHF. The DNA for the CDR3 is TGTGCCAGCAGCTTAGACAGGGGGCGTCAGCCCCAGCATTTT. Using reference TRBV7-8 and TRBJ1-5 for the parts outside the CDR3, the full variable domain is GAGVSQSPRYKVAKRGQDVALRCDPISGHVSLFWYQQALGQGPEFLTYFQNEAQLDKSGLPSDRFFAERPEGSVSTLKIQRTQQEDSAVYLCASSLDRGRQPQHFGDGTRLSIL.